These 8 T cell receptor beta chains share one sample of origin, sequenced in a study of blood T cell repertoires in COVID-19. The table came from immunoSEQ multiplex PCR; TCRdb's copy has only in-frame clones and leaves some out. This table has around 130,000 clones, over 70% appearing once. The sequenced sample was peripheral blood. The receptors were sampled from a man in his fifties or sixties with active or convalescent COVID-19.

The J gene is TRBJ1-1, the V gene TRBV5-5, with no clear D. Germline V gene data show CDR1 as SGHKS and CDR2 as YYEKEE (reference sequence). The CDR3 is made up of 13 amino acids. Trimming took off 4 bases at V and 1 base at J, with 8 bases between the two ends. DNA for the CDR3: TGTGCCAGCAGCCTGAGGAGGAACACTGAAGCTTTCTTT. It translates to CASSLRRNTEAFF.

The chain carries TRBV3-1 (or the pseudogene TRBV3-2) and TRBJ1-2; D gene unclear. This CDR3 is built from 13 residues. CDR1 LGHDT and CDR2 YNNKEL come from the germline V gene (reference sequence). V lost 2 bases to trimming and J lost 2 bases, with 6 bases between them. In DNA form, the CDR3 reads TGTGCCAGCAGCCAAACCAGAAACTATGGCTACACCTTC. Translated, it gives CASSQTRNYGYTF.

Only one count was recorded for this clone. This chain joins TRBV19 and TRBJ2-1, with 7 nucleotides matching TRBD1. V lost 4 bases, J lost 6 bases, and 6 bases stayed unmatched. The CDR3 is made up of 14 amino acids. Per germline, CDR1 LNHDA and CDR2 SQIVND (reference sequence). The DNA for the CDR3 is TGTGCCAGTAGTAAGACAGGGCCGCGCAATGAGCAGTTCTTC. Its protein is CASSKTGPRNEQFF.

The V call is TRBV6-1, the J call TRBJ2-7, with 7 positions matching TRBD1. Germline trimming cut 2 bases from V and 4 bases from J; bases unmatched to any gene: 8. The CDR3 is 15 residues long. The germline V gene encodes CDR1 MNHNS and CDR2 SASEGT. CDR3 protein: CASSERTGGTYEQYF. In DNA, the CDR3 is TGTGCCAGCAGTGAAAGGACAGGAGGTACTTACGAGCAGTACTTC.

The CDR3 DNA follows: TGCGCCAGCAGCCAAGGTGGACTAGTCTCAGATACGCAGTATTTT. It specifies CASSQGGLVSDTQYF. J is TRBJ2-3 and V is TRBV4-3; TRBD2 agrees at 7 bases. The CDR3 loop spans 15 amino acids. The ends lost 1 base at V and 4 bases at J; junction bases unmatched: 5. Germline-derived CDR1 and CDR2 are LGHNA and YSLEER.

The genes are TRBV9 and TRBJ2-1; TRBD2 aligns across 12 bases. There are 19 residues in the CDR3. The V gene's germline CDR1 is SGDLS and CDR2 YYNGEE. Losses at the gene ends were 9 bases for V and 5 bases for J; bases not matched to a gene: 21. CDR3 amino acids: CAIQYQGQRTSGKDNEQFF. CDR3 bases: TGTGCCATCCAGTATCAGGGGCAAAGGACTAGCGGGAAGGACAATGAGCAGTTCTTC.

This clone has only one observation. J is TRBJ1-2 and V is TRBV29-1; D unclear. This CDR3 is built from 11 residues. Germline CDR1 and CDR2: SQVTM and ANQGSEA. Trimming took 4 bases from V and 8 from J, leaving 11 bases between them. The CDR3 sequence: CSVVSDRGYTF. Written as DNA, the CDR3 is TGCAGCGTTGTTAGTGATCGCGGCTACACCTTC. The entire variable domain, with the rest obtained from reference TRBV29-1 and TRBJ1-2, is as follows: SAVISQKPSRDICQRGTSLTIQCQVDSQVTMMFWYRQQPGQSLTLIATANQGSEATYESGFVIDKFPISRPNLTFSTLTVSNMSPEDSSIYLCSVVSDRGYTFGSGTRLTVV.

The gene calls are TRBV7-8 and TRBJ1-5; possible D gene TRBD1, 6 bases. Trimming pared 7 bases from V and 0 bases from J, leaving 13 bases between. CDR3 length equals 15 residues. Per germline, CDR1 SGHVS and CDR2 FQNEAQ. The CDR3 DNA reads TGTGCCAGCACCGTAACAGGGAATAGCAATCAGCCCCAGCATTTT. Translating gives CASTVTGNSNQPQHF.